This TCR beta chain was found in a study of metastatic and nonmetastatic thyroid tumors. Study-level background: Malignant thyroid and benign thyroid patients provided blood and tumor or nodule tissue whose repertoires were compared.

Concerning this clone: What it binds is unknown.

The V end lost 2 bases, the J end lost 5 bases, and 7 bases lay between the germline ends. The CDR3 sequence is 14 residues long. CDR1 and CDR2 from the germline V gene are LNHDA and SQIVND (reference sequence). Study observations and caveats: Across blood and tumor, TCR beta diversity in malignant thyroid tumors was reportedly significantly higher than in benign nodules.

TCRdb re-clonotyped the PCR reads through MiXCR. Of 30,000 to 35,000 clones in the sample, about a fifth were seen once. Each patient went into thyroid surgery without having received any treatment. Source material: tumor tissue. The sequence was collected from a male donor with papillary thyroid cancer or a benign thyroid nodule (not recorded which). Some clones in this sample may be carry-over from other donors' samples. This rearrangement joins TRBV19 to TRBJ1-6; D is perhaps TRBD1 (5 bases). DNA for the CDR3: TGTGCCAGTAGTATAAGGGGCCATAATTCACCCCTCCACTTT. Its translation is CASSIRGHNSPLHF.